The present TCR beta chain was sequenced within a study of Ad26.COV2.S vaccination and SARS-CoV-2 variants. Study-level background: Enrollment placed the donor in the COV1001 Ad26.COV2.S trial arm. Recipients of Ad26.COV2.S got it intramuscularly, once or twice 56 days apart.

TCRdb keeps only in-frame clones here, not all; method: immunoSEQ multiplex PCR. Here the sample spans 350,000 to 500,000 clones, roughly 88% being singletons. This sample's treatment: around 19 received Ad26.COV2.S at low or high dose, single or two shots; roughly five received placebo; per-sample allocation not given. Sample collection was performed on day 63 after the first vaccine or placebo injection. The V and J ends lost 4 bases and 0 bases respectively, with 11 bases between them. The germline CDR1 and CDR2 sequences are MNHEY and SMNVEV (reference sequence). The CDR3 length is 15 residues. The sample was peripheral blood, taken in a trial of Ad26.COV2.S vaccine versus placebo. The chain combines TRBV27 with TRBJ2-3; D possibly corresponds to TRBD1 (5 bases). The sequence was obtained from a person between 18 and 59 years old who received the Ad26.COV2.S COVID-19 vaccine or a placebo. The CDR3 region is CASSSLRGSTDTQYF. The CDR3 bases are TGTGCCAGCAGTTCTCTTAGGGGTAGCACAGATACGCAGTATTTT.